Sequencing of this T cell receptor beta chain was carried out in a study of T-cell memory formation after mild COVID-19 (dated by TCRdb to about 2021). Regarding the research as a whole: TCR sequence clusters from the two donors were found to be largely donor specific. Two young, previously healthy adult volunteers made up the cohort, one male and one female. Longitudinal TCRalpha and TCRbeta repertoire sequencing tracked T-cell clones expanding and contracting after mild COVID-19 in a couple of donors.

This clonotype was seen many times. Its antigen is unknown. No per-base quality is available; no much larger clone lies one base away. This sample was sequenced with an Illumina NovaSeq 6000. TCRalpha and TCRbeta cDNA libraries were built by 5'RACE with constant-segment primers, adding sample barcodes and unique molecular identifiers. Trizol reagent was used to extract RNA from every sample. Libraries were amplified in two PCR steps, with a second sample barcode and Illumina TruSeq adapters added in the second step. The libraries were sequenced on an Illumina NovaSeq using 2 x 150 bp paired-end reads. Processing in the source paper ran as follows. Reads were demultiplexed and collapsed into UMI-guided consensus sequences with migec v1.2.7. Using mixcr v2.1.11, UMI consensuses were aligned to TRA and TRB V and J templates and then assembled into clonotypes. Clonotypes were classified as expanded or contracted when called significant by both edgeR and NoisET, with noise models trained on biological replicates. For edgeR calls, the cutoffs were a false discovery rate-adjusted p below 0.01 and a log2 fold-change threshold of 1. PCA with hierarchical clustering of max-normalized trajectories of the 1000 most abundant clonotypes was used as exploratory dynamics analysis. The CD4 or CD8 phenotype of responding clones was assigned using the separately sequenced CD4+ and CD8+ repertoires. TCRdb reanalyzed the raw reads on its own, using fastp at Q25 for trimming and MiXCR for clone calling, and kept in-frame beta chains. CDR3 protein duplicates are merged, each entry listing the most common genes and DNA. The authors' filters were not applied to this entry. This sample is represented by 100,000 to 150,000 distinct CDR3 sequences; approximately 5.9% of them were singletons. The leading ten clones occupy 2% to 2.5% of the sample.

Ficoll-Paque density gradient centrifugation was used to isolate PBMCs. Summary of the overall study and its limitations: The study included only a couple of mild cases, and larger cohorts that include severe cases with pre-infection samples were judged to be necessary. Clones that contracted from day 15 to 85 showed balanced CD4/CD8 phenotypes, whereas a second wave of clones that expanded from day 15 to 37 leaned towards CD4+. SARS-CoV-2 specificity was not confirmed for the second-wave clones peaking on day 37. Some responding clones were detected in pre-infection memory, suggesting pre-existing cross-reactive memory T cells joined the SARS-CoV-2 response. Contracting CD4+ clones were located mainly in the CM and EM memory subsets, whereas CD8+ clones were found to be enriched in EMRA.

Source material: PBMCs or a T cell subset sorted from them (not recorded which). The TCR comes from an adult woman who had mild COVID-19 (a few samples of this study predate the infection). The sample titles of this study are shuffled in the database, so cell type and time point are left out; the donor was told from shared clones.

The bases are TGTGCCAGCAGTTTTAACAGGGGGCGTGGAGAGACCCAGTACTTC. It encodes CASSFNRGRGETQYF. The chain is assembled from TRBV12-3 or TRBV12-4 and TRBJ2-5; TRBD1 lines up with 9 middle nucleotides. Taken from cysteine to phenylalanine, the CDR3 has 15 residues. Of the read, only the CDR3 DNA is kept; its 45 bases are in frame from base 1. V has 3 bases trimmed and J has 4 bases trimmed; junction bases matching no gene number 6.